These 10 T cell receptor beta chains came from one sample sequenced in a study of Graves' ophthalmopathy and Graves' hyperthyroidism. TCR beta CDR3 regions were amplified from RNA transcripts. First-round RT-PCR used HTBI primers; second-round multiplex PCR followed. Each CDR3 protein is one row after TCRdb ran MiXCR on the multiplex PCR reads. The sample records around 520,000 distinct CDR3 sequences, under 40% being singletons. Sequenced sample: peripheral blood or thyroid tissue (not recorded which). These receptors were collected from an adult man with Graves' hyperthyroidism.

This chain links TRBV25-1 with TRBJ2-6; 8 nucleotides match TRBD1. Trimming took 4 bases from V and 4 from J; bases not matched to a gene: 12. This CDR3 is built from 18 residues. The V gene's germline CDR1 is MGHDK and CDR2 SYGVNS. The CDR3 bases are TGTGCCAGCAGTGGCCGGGACAGGCCCCCTACCGGGGCCAACGTCCTGACTTTC. This encodes CASSGRDRPPTGANVLTF.

This clonotype was recorded many times. The CDR3 reads CSVSFGTDNQPQHF. The CDR3, as DNA: TGCAGCGTTTCATTCGGGACAGACAATCAGCCCCAGCATTTT. The chain is built from TRBV29-1 and TRBJ1-5; the match to TRBD1 covers 7 bases. Unmatched junction bases numbered 7, after V lost 5 bases and J lost 3 bases. The CDR3 covers 14 residues. Germline assignment: CDR1 SQVTM and CDR2 ANQGSEA.

As to this clonotype: The final CDR3 position lacks the conserved phenylalanine or tryptophan, pointing to a likely read error. The DNA is left out, because the CDR3 cannot be placed on it with certainty; the CDR3 is given as TCRdb lists it. The V gene is TRBV20-1, the J gene TRBJ2-5; TRBD1, as called in the table, went unchecked against the DNA. Germline values: CDR1 DFQATT, CDR2 SNEGSKA (reference sequence). The CDR3 adds up to 14 amino acids, both ends counted. The CDR3 protein is CSAPTWPGGYRGNL.

Regarding this clonotype: Here the CDR3 omits its conserved ending phenylalanine or tryptophan, so a read error is the likely source. The chain carries TRBV24-1 and TRBJ2-7; 7 nucleotides agree with TRBD1. The V gene's germline CDR1 is KGHDR and CDR2 SFDVKD. The CDR3 is 16 residues long. The CDR3 spells CASSPGGQGDSYEQYI. CDR3 in DNA: TGTGCCAGCAGTCCCGGTGGGCAGGGGGACTCCTACGAGCAGTACATC.

A word on this clonotype: This is likely a read error, given that the CDR3 carries no conserved phenylalanine or tryptophan at its end. The V and J genes are TRBV20-1 and TRBJ1-1; 10 nucleotides match TRBD1. Germline V CDR1 and CDR2: DFQATT, SNEGSKA (reference sequence). This CDR3 is 12 amino acids long. Trimming removed 6 bases from V and 3 bases from J; junction bases left unmatched: 1. The CDR3 here is CSAGQGYTEAFS. The CDR3 DNA follows: TGCAGTGCGGGACAGGGGTACACTGAAGCTTTCTCT.

This clonotype was seen ten or more times. This rearrangement joins TRBV6-1 to TRBJ2-5; D not certain. The V and J ends lost 8 bases and 8 bases respectively, with 18 bases between them. The length of the CDR3 is 13 residues. Germline assignment: CDR1 MNHNS and CDR2 SASEGT. CDR3 nucleotide sequence: TGTGCCAGCCCGACGTCGGACGGTCGAACCCAGTACTTC. Encoded protein: CASPTSDGRTQYF.

This clonotype was recorded at least ten times. The rearrangement uses TRBV7-9 and TRBJ1-2, with 10 nucleotides matching TRBD1. Germline CDR1 reads SEHNR; CDR2 reads FQNEAQ (reference sequence). CDR3 length: 15 amino acids. V was pared by 5 bases and J by 5 bases, with 8 bases of the junction left unmatched. The CDR3 region has the DNA TGTGCCAGCAGCCCGACCGGGACAGGGGTGTATGGCTACACCTTC. Its translation is CASSPTGTGVYGYTF.

This clonotype has only a few counts. The DNA is omitted, as the CDR3 cannot be located on it reliably, and the CDR3 follows TCRdb's listing. The chain links TRBV28 to TRBJ1-6; TRBD1 is the table's D call, not checked against the DNA. The CDR3 extends over 14 residues, inclusive of both ends. Germline CDR1 and CDR2: MDHEN and SYDVKM. The chain's CDR3 is CASSFLAGGSPLHF.

A remark on this clonotype: Germline and junction disagree at one end, which may indicate a read error. This chain uses TRBV6-5 with TRBJ1-1, with D possibly matching TRBD1 (5 bases). The CDR3 has 13 residues. Germline lookup yields CDR1 MNHEY and CDR2 SVGAGI. CDR3 region: CVSSYGAMAEAFF. CDR3 bases: TGTGTCAGCAGTTACGGGGCGATGGCTGAAGCTTTCTTT.

The chain has TRBV24-1 and TRBJ2-3; the match to TRBD2 covers 14 bases. After removal of 3 bases from V and 5 bases from J, the junction contained 3 bases not matched to a gene. The CDR3 length is 16 residues. Germline V gene lookup returns CDR1 KGHDR and CDR2 SFDVKD. CDR3 nucleotide sequence: TGTGCCACCAGTGATCTGGGACTAGCGGGAGTAGATACGCAGTATTTT. Its translation is CATSDLGLAGVDTQYF.